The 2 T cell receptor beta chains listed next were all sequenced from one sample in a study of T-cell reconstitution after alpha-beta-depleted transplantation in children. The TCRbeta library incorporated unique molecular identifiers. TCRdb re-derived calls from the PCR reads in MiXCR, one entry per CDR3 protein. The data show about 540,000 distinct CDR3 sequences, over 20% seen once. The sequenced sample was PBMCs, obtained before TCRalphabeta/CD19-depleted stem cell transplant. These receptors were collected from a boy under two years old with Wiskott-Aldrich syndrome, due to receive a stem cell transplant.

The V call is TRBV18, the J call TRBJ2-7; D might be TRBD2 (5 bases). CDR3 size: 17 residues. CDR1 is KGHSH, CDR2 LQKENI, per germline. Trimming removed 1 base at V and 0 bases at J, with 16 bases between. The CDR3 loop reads CASSPRPAGMSSYEQYF. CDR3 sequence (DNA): TGTGCCAGCTCACCACGCCCAGCCGGGATGAGCTCCTACGAGCAGTACTTC.

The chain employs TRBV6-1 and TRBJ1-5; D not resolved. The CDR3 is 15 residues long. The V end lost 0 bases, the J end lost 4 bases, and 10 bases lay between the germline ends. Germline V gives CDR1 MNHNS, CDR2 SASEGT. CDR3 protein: CASSEAGGVNQPQHF. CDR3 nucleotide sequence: TGTGCCAGCAGTGAAGCCGGTGGGGTAAATCAGCCCCAGCATTTT.